The clone carrying this TCR beta chain was picked up many times. Its target is unknown. This specimen belongs to a study of CD8 T cells in ankylosing spondylitis. The CDR3 is 13 amino acids. The V gene lost 3 bases and the J gene lost 6 bases, with 13 bases spanning the gap. Looked up from germline, CDR1 is SGHRS and CDR2 is YFSETQ. Notes on the study in general: In peripheral blood, disease-linked CD8+ clones occurred at relatively low frequencies.

It was by quantitative 5'-RACE with molecular barcodes that TCR beta libraries were made. TCRdb reanalysed the 5' RACE reads using MiXCR and keeps one entry per CDR3 protein. Of around 150,000 distinct CDR3 sequences listed, roughly 6.6% are singletons. This TCR was recovered from a female donor with ankylosing spondylitis or in good health (not recorded which). The specimen sequenced was blood, either unsorted or a sorted T cell fraction (not recorded which). The chain has TRBV5-1 and TRBJ2-7; weak D call: TRBD2 (5 bases). The CDR3 reads CASSSERGREQYF. In DNA form, the CDR3 reads TGCGCCAGCAGCTCGGAACGAGGGCGCGAGCAGTACTTC.